The clone carrying this T cell receptor beta chain was seen at least ten times. From germline, CDR1 is SQVTM and CDR2 ANQGSEA. The CDR3 is 14 residues long. Losses at the gene ends were 6 bases for V and 9 bases for J; bases not matched to a gene: 15. This entry comes from a study of spatial heterogeneity in lung cancer. TCRdb reanalysed the 5' RACE reads using MiXCR and keeps one entry per CDR3 protein. The top ten hold about 37% of the sample, which has about 22,000 distinct CDR3 sequences, 4.6% seen once. Described time point: sample taken at primary tumor resection. Whole RNA from tumor, nontumor lung or frozen PBMC was sequenced unsorted.

Sequencing used PBMCs, obtained at surgery. The receptor's source is a male donor with early-stage non-small cell lung cancer. The chain carries TRBV29-1 and TRBJ1-2, with 8 bases aligning to TRBD1. The CDR3 nucleotides are TGCAGCGTCTCATCCGGACAGGGCGGCGATCGCTACACCTTC. Its translation is CSVSSGQGGDRYTF.